This paragraph covers one TCR beta chain sequence. Antigen unknown. The CDR3 covers 15 residues. Next came a second PCR, run for about 7 to 12 cycles, which used a sample-barcoded 5' primer along with a J-beta primer mix. Every sample gave at least 3 million paired-end reads containing CDR3. TCRdb itself ran the 5' RACE reads through MiXCR, one entry per CDR3 protein. The data show about 630,000 distinct CDR3 sequences, more than 20% seen once. The sample is drawn from a study of blood T cells in healthy people across ages. Points from the study as a whole: Per million T cells, TCR beta diversity dropped roughly linearly as age increased.

The sequence came from a man aged 70-80 years in good health. The chain combines TRBV12-3 or TRBV12-4 with TRBJ2-7, with D perhaps TRBD2 (6 bases). The end of the DNA is better explained by TRBJ2-1, so the J call may be wrong. The sequenced sample consisted of blood. CDR3 region: CASSLFRGLYNEQFF. DNA of the CDR3: TGTGCCAGCAGTTTATTTAGGGGACTGTACAATGAGCAGTTCTTC.